One and the same sample provided the 4 T cell receptor beta chains below, sequenced in a study of cytomegalovirus exposure and HLA in healthy donors. Both 60 Vbeta primers and 13 Jbeta primers went into the PCR. Profiled with immunoSEQ multiplex PCR; TCRdb holds only in-frame clones, not every one. The sample consists of under 200,000 clones, roughly 80% of them appearing once. The sequencing sample was made of PBMCs. These receptors were obtained from a man younger than 40 in good health and CMV-seronegative.

This clone was seen just once. This chain links TRBV28 with TRBJ2-7; 10 positions match TRBD1. The CDR3 has 15 amino acids. Trimming removed 5 bases from V and 4 bases from J; junction bases left unmatched: 8. Looked up from germline, CDR1 is MDHEN and CDR2 is SYDVKM. In DNA, the CDR3 is TGTGCCAGCAGTCTCCCCGGGACAGGGGTGTACGAGCAGTACTTC. Translated: CASSLPGTGVYEQYF.

This rearrangement joins TRBV4-3 to TRBJ2-1; D might be TRBD2 (5 bases). The V end lost 0 bases, the J end lost 8 bases, and 17 bases lay between the germline ends. The V gene's germline CDR1 is LGHNA and CDR2 YSLEER. The CDR3 is made up of 16 amino acids. The CDR3 coding sequence is TGCGCCAGCAGCCAAGATGGAGGAATTCAAACGGATGAGCAGTTCTTC. This sequence encodes CASSQDGGIQTDEQFF.

The gene calls are TRBV9 and TRBJ2-3; 9 nucleotides line up with TRBD2. With V trimmed by 0 bases and J by 4 bases, 15 bases remained unmatched. Germline lookup yields CDR1 SGDLS and CDR2 YYNGEE. The length of the CDR3 is 19 residues. Here the CDR3 DNA reads TGTGCCAGCAGCGTAGCTAAGGAGGGCGGGGGGGCGACAGCAGATACGCAGTATTTT. The encoded protein is CASSVAKEGGGATADTQYF.

The chain has TRBV18 and TRBJ1-4, with 9 bases identical to TRBD1. This CDR3 has 16 amino acids. The J segment lost 1 base and the V segment lost 3 bases, leaving 3 bases of the junction unmatched. Germline V lookup: CDR1 KGHSH, CDR2 LQKENI. In DNA, the CDR3 is TGTGCCAGCTCACCGGACAGGGGCCTAACTAATGAAAAACTGTTTTTT. Its translation is CASSPDRGLTNEKLFF.